The present entry profiles one T cell receptor beta chain with its context. The target antigen is unknown. It may be a read error: a sequence one base away is much more abundant. The CDR3 consists of 17 residues. Trimming took 4 bases from V and 5 from J; bases not matched to a gene: 14. CDR1 is SGDLS and CDR2 is YYNGEE in the germline V gene. Construction of TCR beta libraries relied on iRepertoire HTBI primers and on Arm-PCR targeting CDR3 regions. TCRdb passed the multiplex PCR reads through MiXCR, listing each CDR3 protein once. The table lists under 400,000 distinct CDR3 sequences, roughly a sixth of them singletons. These data belong to a study of regulatory T cells in long-lasting Graves disease. Points from the study as a whole: With a few thousand shared public clonotypes, persistent patients exceeded new patients, who shared over 950.

Sample time point: newly diagnosed GD, antithyroid drugs for less than 3 months. Scientists built the TCR library using RNA that was extracted from PBMCs. This sample also belongs to another study, concerning T cells in Graves' hyperthyroidism and ophthalmopathy.

Source: peripheral blood mononuclear cells (PBMCs), taken at new diagnosis, from a patient treated with antithyroid drugs. The TCR was taken from a man aged 35-49 years with Graves disease. This chain connects TRBV9 to TRBJ2-5; TRBD2 agrees at 10 bases. CDR3 in amino acids: CASSYGLAVGWGETQYF. Here the CDR3 DNA reads TGTGCCAGCAGCTATGGACTAGCGGTGGGCTGGGGGGAGACCCAGTACTTC.